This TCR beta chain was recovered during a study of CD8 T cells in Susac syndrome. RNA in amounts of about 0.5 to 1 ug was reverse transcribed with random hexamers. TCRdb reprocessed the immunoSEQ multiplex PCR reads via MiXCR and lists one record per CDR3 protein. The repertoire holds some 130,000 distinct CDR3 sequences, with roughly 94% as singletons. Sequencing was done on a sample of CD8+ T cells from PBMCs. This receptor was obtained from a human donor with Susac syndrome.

As DNA, the CDR3 is TGTGCCAGCAGTTACGTTGCGGGACGTTTCAATCAGCCCCAGCATTTT. Its protein is CASSYVAGRFNQPQHF. This sequence joins TRBV6-2 or TRBV6-3 and TRBJ1-5, with TRBD1 as a possible D gene (5 bases). V gave up 2 bases and J gave up 3 bases, with 14 bases separating them. This CDR3 contains 16 residues. CDR1 and CDR2 from the germline V gene are MNHEY and SVGEGT.